The clone carrying this T cell receptor beta chain was counted only a few times. As yet, its antigen is unknown. The record originates from a study of OX40 agonist ivuxolimab in advanced cancers. Overall study context: The group had a mean age of approximately 60 years, ranged from about 20 to 80, and was just under 85% male.

Notes on the study in general: At 0.1 to 3.0 mg/kg, CD4+ and CD8+ blood T cells expanded clonally by week 6.

The CDR3 is 15 amino acids. V was shortened by 1 base and J by 0 bases, with 9 bases between the two germline ends. Germline CDR1 is SGHVS and CDR2 is FQNEAQ. Using immunoSEQ multiplex PCR, the repertoire was profiled, and TCRdb retains in-frame clones only, with some absent. The sample consists of nearly 70,000 clones, 80% to 90% of them appearing once. The chain has TRBV7-8 and TRBJ1-1; D gene uncertain. The receptor comes from an adult with an advanced solid tumor such as melanoma, head and neck, liver or kidney cancer. Specimen: CD4+ or CD8+ T cells sorted from blood, collected in a trial of the OX40 agonist ivuxolimab. The CDR3 coding sequence is TGTGCCAGCAGCTTAGAATGGGCCTTGAACACTGAAGCTTTCTTT. It specifies CASSLEWALNTEAFF.